This T cell receptor (beta chain) was recorded in a study of cytomegalovirus exposure and HLA in healthy donors. Study at large: An earlier analysis identified under 130 million unique TCR beta sequences in some 170 million T cells.

This CDR3 is 12 amino acids long. V was cut by 2 bases and J by 3 bases, with 5 bases left in between. Germline CDR1 reads MDHEN; CDR2 reads SYDVKM. With 60 Vbeta and 13 Jbeta primers, the PCR was carried out. Clones were sequenced by immunoSEQ multiplex PCR, and TCRdb holds only the in-frame ones, with some missing. The sample includes some 130,000 clones, 60% to 80% of them seen just once. Source material: PBMCs. The V and J genes are TRBV28 and TRBJ2-7; D is ambiguous. The receptor's source is a man in his thirties or forties in good health and CMV-seronegative. CDR3 sequence: CASSLTYYEQYF. The CDR3 nucleotides read TGTGCCAGCAGTTTAACCTACTACGAGCAGTACTTC.